Shown below are 9 T cell receptor beta chains from a single sample sequenced in a study of somatic mutations in cytotoxic T cells in rheumatoid arthritis. Some clones are missing from TCRdb's copy, which holds only in-frame ones; the method was immunoSEQ multiplex PCR. The repertoire includes 15,000 or so clones, 80% to 95% of them detected once, and under 20% sits in the top ten. The sequenced sample consisted of CD4+ T cells sorted from blood. Receptors were obtained from a man aged 70-80 years with rheumatoid arthritis.

The V gene is TRBV7-3, the J gene TRBJ2-2; TRBD2 matches 10 bases. Germline values: CDR1 SGHTA, CDR2 FQGTGA. This CDR3 spans 15 amino acids. J gave up 4 bases and V 5 bases, and 4 bases lay outside the gene matches. CDR3 bases: TGTGCCAGCAGCCTCGGACTAGCGGCCACCGGGGAGCTGTTTTTT. Protein sequence: CASSLGLAATGELFF.

CDR3 DNA: TGTGCCAGCAGTTGGACTGGCGAGCAGTACTTC. Its translation: CASSWTGEQYF. The rearrangement links TRBV2 to TRBJ2-7; tentatively, D is TRBD2 (5 bases). The CDR3 is made up of 11 amino acids. Germline V gives CDR1 SNHLY, CDR2 FYNNEI. V lost 5 bases and J lost 6, with 8 bases in between.

J is TRBJ1-5 and V is TRBV7-2; 7 bases line up with TRBD1. The CDR3 runs to 15 residues. J lost 1 base, V lost 5 bases, and 5 bases had no gene match. CDR1 and CDR2 (germline): SGHTA, FQGNSA. The CDR3: CASSPRTGSNQPQHF. In nucleotides, the CDR3 is TGTGCCAGCAGCCCAAGGACAGGAAGCAATCAGCCCCAGCATTTT.

This rearrangement joins TRBV27 to TRBJ2-3, with TRBD2 as a possible D gene (6 bases). The CDR3 totals 14 residues. Germline lookup yields CDR1 MNHEY and CDR2 SMNVEV (reference sequence). Trimming removed 8 bases at V and 1 base at J, with 13 bases between. The CDR3 loop is CASQSTGGTDTQYF. In nucleotides, the CDR3 is TGTGCCAGCCAATCAACGGGGGGCACAGATACGCAGTATTTT.

The rearrangement joins TRBV7-9 to TRBJ1-5, with a possible D match to TRBD1 (5 bases). Germline V lookup: CDR1 SEHNR, CDR2 FQNEAQ (reference sequence). V lost 2 bases and J 5 bases, leaving 13 bases between the germline ends. The CDR3 length is 15 residues. The CDR3 sequence is CASSLRGKGDQPQHF. Here the CDR3 DNA reads TGTGCCAGCAGCTTAAGGGGAAAAGGGGATCAGCCCCAGCATTTT.

The genes are TRBV28 and TRBJ2-1; 7 bases align to TRBD2. CDR1 is MDHEN and CDR2 is SYDVKM in the germline V gene. J gave up 6 bases and V 7 bases, and 9 bases lay outside the gene matches. The CDR3 length is 14 residues. CDR3 DNA: TGTGCCAGCACCTCGGGACTATTTTCCAATGAGCAGTTCTTC. It encodes CASTSGLFSNEQFF.

The chain recombines TRBV11-2 with TRBJ1-2, with TRBD1 as a possible D gene (5 bases). Trimming removed 5 bases at V and 2 bases at J, with 12 bases between. The CDR3 sequence is 14 residues long. The germline CDR1 and CDR2 sequences are SGHAT and FQNNGV. CDR3 coding DNA: TGTGCCAGCAGCCACCCTGGGGGGAACTATGGCTACACCTTC. Translated, it gives CASSHPGGNYGYTF.

The CDR3 DNA sequence: TGTGCCAGCCTTCAGGCAGGATCAGGGCAAGAGACCCAGTACTTC. Its protein product is CASLQAGSGQETQYF. The rearrangement joins TRBV28 to TRBJ2-5; TRBD1 is a possible D gene (5 bases). The CDR3 length is 15 residues. Germline lookup yields CDR1 MDHEN and CDR2 SYDVKM. V shed 8 bases and J shed 2 bases, with 18 bases lying between them.

The gene calls are TRBV7-9 and TRBJ2-1, with TRBD2 as a possible D gene (5 bases). Germline V gives CDR1 SEHNR, CDR2 FQNEAQ (reference sequence). This CDR3 comprises 14 residues. V lost 5 bases and J 6 bases, leaving 14 bases between the germline ends. Here the CDR3 DNA reads TGTGCCAGCAGCCTGGAGGACTTCCGCAATGAGCAGTTCTTC. Translated, it gives CASSLEDFRNEQFF.